This is a list of T cell receptor beta chains from one sample in a study of blood T cell repertoires in COVID-19. Sequenced by immunoSEQ multiplex PCR; TCRdb stores in-frame clones only, minus some. This sample has tens of thousands of clones, with about two thirds found just once. Input material: peripheral blood. These receptors originate from a boy aged 2 to 10 with active or convalescent COVID-19. Each CDR3 is given with its conserved first and last residue. A D gene is named only where the DNA matches it firmly. Rows give clone size only sometimes, using once, few, many, or a class for an expanded clone.

D gene	V gene	J gene	clone size	CDR3 DNA	CDR3 protein
-	TRBV5-1	TRBJ1-2	-	TGCGCCAGCAGCTTGGTCGGGTTATCTCTTTCTACCTTC	CASSLVGLSLSTF
TRBD2	TRBV6-1	TRBJ2-1	-	TGTGCCAGCAGCCGGGCGGGAGGCGAGAGGGATGAGCAGTTCTTC	CASSRAGGERDEQFF
TRBD2	TRBV7-2	TRBJ2-5	-	TGTGCCAGCAGCACGAAGACTAGCGGCCAAGAGACCCAGTACTTC	CASSTKTSGQETQYF
-	TRBV11-3	TRBJ1-1	-	TGTGCCAGCAGCCCGGACAGTTCGAACACTGAAGCTTTCTTT	CASSPDSSNTEAFF
TRBD1	TRBV19	TRBJ1-2	-	TGTGCCAGTAGTATTTTGTGGACAGGGACCTCCTATGGCTACACCTTC	CASSILWTGTSYGYTF
-	TRBV19	TRBJ1-2	-	TGTGCCAGTAGTAGGGGCACTGGTAACTATGGCTACACCTTC	CASSRGTGNYGYTF
TRBD2	TRBV4-1	TRBJ2-2	few	TGCGCCAGCAGCCAAGGTCTGTGGACTAGCGGGAGAGCCGGGGAGCTGTTTTTT	CASSQGLWTSGRAGELFF
-	TRBV6-6	TRBJ1-5	-	TGTGCCAGCAGTCCTCGTGGAAGGGGGCAGCCCCAGCATTTT	CASSPRGRGQPQHF
-	TRBV5-1	TRBJ2-5	-	TGCGCCAGCAGCTTGGTTGCGGGGGCGAACCAAGAGACCCAGTACTTC	CASSLVAGANQETQYF
TRBD2	TRBV15	TRBJ2-7	-	TGTGCCACCAGCAGAGGGACTAGCGGGAGAGACGAGCAGTACTTC	CATSRGTSGRDEQYF
TRBD2	TRBV7-6	TRBJ2-1	medium-sized	TGTGCCAGCAGCCAGGACTTCTGGCTAGCGGGCAATGAGCAGTTCTTC	CASSQDFWLAGNEQFF
-	TRBV10-3	TRBJ1-1	-	TGTGCCATCTCGAGTAGAGGAGGCAGCGCGACTGAAGCTTTCTTT	CAISSRGGSATEAFF
TRBD1	TRBV28	TRBJ1-2	-	TGTGCCAGCAGTCGAACAGGGGGTGGCGGCTACACCTTC	CASSRTGGGGYTF
TRBD1	TRBV9	TRBJ1-1	-	TGTGCCAGCAGCGTACTTGACAGGGGAGGGGGAGCTTTCTTT	CASSVLDRGGGAFF
-	TRBV28	TRBJ2-6	-	TGTGCCAGCAGACAAACTGGGGCCAACGTCCTGACTTTC	CASRQTGANVLTF
-	TRBV11-2	TRBJ1-1	-	TGTGCCAGCAGCCTGTTAGGACAGAACACTGAAGCTTTCTTT	CASSLLGQNTEAFF
-	TRBV10-1	TRBJ2-1	-	TGCGCCAGCTCTAGCGCCCTGGGCCATGAGCAGTTCTTC	CASSSALGHEQFF
-	TRBV3-1/TRBV3-2	TRBJ1-1	-	TGTGCCAGCAGCCAAACACGGGGGACTGAAGCTTTCTTT	CASSQTRGTEAFF
-	TRBV3-1/TRBV3-2	TRBJ2-7	-	TGTGCCAGCAGCCAAGATAAGGGGCGGCAGTACTTC	CASSQDKGRQYF
-	TRBV6-1	TRBJ1-1	-	TGTGCCAGCAGTGAGGGGACACTACGGACTGAAGCTTTCTTT	CASSEGTLRTEAFF